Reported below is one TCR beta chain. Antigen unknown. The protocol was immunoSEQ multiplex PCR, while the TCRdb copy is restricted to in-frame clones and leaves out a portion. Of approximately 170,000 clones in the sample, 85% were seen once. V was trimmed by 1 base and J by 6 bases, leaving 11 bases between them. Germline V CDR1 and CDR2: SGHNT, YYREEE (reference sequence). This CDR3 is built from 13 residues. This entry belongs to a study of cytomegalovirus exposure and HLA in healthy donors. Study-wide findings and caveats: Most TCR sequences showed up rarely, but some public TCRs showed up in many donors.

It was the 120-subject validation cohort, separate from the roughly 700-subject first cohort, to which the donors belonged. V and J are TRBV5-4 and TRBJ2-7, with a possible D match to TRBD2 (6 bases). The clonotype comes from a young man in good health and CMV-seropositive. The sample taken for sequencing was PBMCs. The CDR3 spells CASSLWGTSEQYF. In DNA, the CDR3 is TGTGCCAGCAGCTTGTGGGGGACTTCCGAGCAGTACTTC.